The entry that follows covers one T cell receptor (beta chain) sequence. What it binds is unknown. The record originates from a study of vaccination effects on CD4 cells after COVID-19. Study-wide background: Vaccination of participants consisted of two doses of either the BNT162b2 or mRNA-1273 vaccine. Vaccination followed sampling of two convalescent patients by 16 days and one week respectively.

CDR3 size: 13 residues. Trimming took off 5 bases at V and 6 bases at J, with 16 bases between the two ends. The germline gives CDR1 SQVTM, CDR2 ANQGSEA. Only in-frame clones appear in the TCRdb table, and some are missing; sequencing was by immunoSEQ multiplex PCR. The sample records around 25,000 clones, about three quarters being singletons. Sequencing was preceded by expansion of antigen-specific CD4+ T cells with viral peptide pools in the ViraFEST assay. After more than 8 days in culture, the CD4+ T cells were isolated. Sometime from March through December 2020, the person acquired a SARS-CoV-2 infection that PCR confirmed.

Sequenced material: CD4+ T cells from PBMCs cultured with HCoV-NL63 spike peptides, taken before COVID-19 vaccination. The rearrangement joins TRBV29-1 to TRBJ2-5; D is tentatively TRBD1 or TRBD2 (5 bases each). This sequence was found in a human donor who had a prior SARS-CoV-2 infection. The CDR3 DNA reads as TGCAGCGTTCTCCGGGGCCTAGGACAGACCCAGTACTTC. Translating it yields CSVLRGLGQTQYF.